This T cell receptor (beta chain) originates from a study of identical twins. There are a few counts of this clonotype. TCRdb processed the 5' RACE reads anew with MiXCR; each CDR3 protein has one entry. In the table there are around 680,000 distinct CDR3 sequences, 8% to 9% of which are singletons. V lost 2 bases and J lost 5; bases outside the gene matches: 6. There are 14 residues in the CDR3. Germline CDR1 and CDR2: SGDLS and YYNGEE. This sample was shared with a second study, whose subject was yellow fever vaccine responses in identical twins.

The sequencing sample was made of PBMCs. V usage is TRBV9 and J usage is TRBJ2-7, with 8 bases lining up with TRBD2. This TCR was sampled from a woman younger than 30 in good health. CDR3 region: CASSVPGGSNEQYF. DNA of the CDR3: TGTGCCAGCAGCGTCCCGGGGGGGAGTAACGAGCAGTACTTC.